These 11 T cell receptor beta chains came from one sample sequenced in a study of breast tumors, draining lymph nodes, adjacent tissues. Samples came from axillary lymph nodes draining the breast cancer. Each CDR3 protein gets one entry after TCRdb re-called the multiplex PCR reads with MiXCR. This table has roughly 120,000 distinct CDR3 sequences, 20% appearing once. Sequenced sample: axillary lymph node tissue. All receptors derive from a female donor with breast cancer. Some clones in this sample may be carry-over from other donors' samples.

Many counts were recorded for this clonotype. The genes are TRBV7-8 and TRBJ2-3, with D possibly being TRBD2 (6 bases). The V end lost 3 bases, the J end lost 6 bases, and 13 bases lay between the germline ends. From germline, CDR1 is SGHVS and CDR2 FQNEAQ. The CDR3 is 14 residues long. Here the CDR3 DNA reads TGTGCCAGCAGCTTGGGGACCCTAGCGGATACGCAGTATTTT. The encoded protein is CASSLGTLADTQYF.

The chain employs TRBV6-1 and TRBJ2-3; D may correspond to TRBD1 or TRBD2 (6 bases each). The germline gives CDR1 MNHNS, CDR2 SASEGT. Trimming cost V 1 base and J 3 bases, with 8 bases left between them. CDR3 length: 14 residues. CDR3 coding DNA: TGTGCCAGCAGTGAAGAAGGGGGGACAGATACGCAGTATTTT. Encoded protein: CASSEEGGTDTQYF.

This clonotype was detected many times. The V call is TRBV28, the J call TRBJ1-2; weak D call: TRBD1 (6 bases). The CDR3 runs to 12 residues. V was cut by 5 bases and J by 8 bases, with 12 bases left in between. Germline CDR1 is MDHEN and CDR2 is SYDVKM. The CDR3 spells CASSLQGSGYTF. The CDR3 bases are TGTGCCAGCAGTCTCCAGGGGTCCGGCTACACCTTC.

This clonotype was counted many times. V usage is TRBV7-6 and J usage is TRBJ2-2; tentatively, D is TRBD2 (6 bases). Germline-derived CDR1 and CDR2 are SGHVS and FNYEAQ. The CDR3 consists of 15 residues. V lost 3 bases to trimming and J lost 1 base, with 9 bases between them. CDR3 sequence: CASSFGSGNTGELFF. CDR3 DNA: TGTGCCAGCAGCTTCGGGAGCGGGAACACCGGGGAGCTGTTTTTT.

This clonotype appeared a few times. One end of the junction varies from germline; a read error may be responsible. The genes are TRBV27 and TRBJ2-3, with 9 bases identical to TRBD2. The CDR3 is 16 amino acids. CDR1 MNHEY and CDR2 SMNVEV come from the germline V gene (reference sequence). The CDR3 nucleotides are TGTGCCAGCAGTTTATCTCTTAGCGGGAGCACTGATACGCAGTATTTT. Translation gives CASSLSLSGSTDTQYF.

For this clonotype: A much larger clone differs by one base, so this may be a read error. The chain combines TRBV12-3 or TRBV12-4 with TRBJ2-1; perhaps TRBD2 as D (6 bases). The CDR3 totals 13 residues. DNA for the CDR3: TGTGCCAGCAGTTTAACGGCTAGCGACCAGCAGCTCTTC. It specifies CASSLTASDQQLF.

This clonotype has a count of ten or more. The chain joins TRBV6-6 to TRBJ1-2; D might be TRBD1 (5 bases). The CDR3 consists of 14 residues. The V and J ends lost 7 bases and 8 bases respectively, with 20 bases between them. Germline V lookup: CDR1 MNHNY, CDR2 SVGAGI (reference sequence). The DNA of the CDR3 is TGTGCCAGCACCACCGGGACCTCCTGGGGAGGCTACACCTTC. This sequence encodes CASTTGTSWGGYTF.

This clonotype appeared many times. This chain links TRBV20-1 with TRBJ2-1; 12 nucleotides align to TRBD2. The V gene's germline CDR1 is DFQATT and CDR2 SNEGSKA (reference sequence). V lost 6 bases and J lost 0; bases outside the gene matches: 9. The CDR3 has 17 residues. For the CDR3, the DNA is TGCAGTGCCCAACTCCTAGCGGGAGGGTCCTCCTACAATGAGCAGTTCTTC. Its protein is CSAQLLAGGSSYNEQFF.

This clonotype was recorded at least ten times. This rearrangement joins TRBV5-1 to TRBJ2-7, with TRBD1 matching over 8 bases. This CDR3 region has 14 residues. After removal of 3 bases from V and 7 bases from J, the junction contained 9 bases not matched to a gene. Germline-derived CDR1 and CDR2 are SGHRS and YFSETQ. CDR3 protein: CASSYRGAPGEQYF. CDR3 coding DNA: TGCGCCAGCAGCTACAGGGGGGCCCCCGGGGAGCAGTACTTC.

Relative to its sample, this clonotype is medium-sized. The rearrangement uses TRBV20-1 and TRBJ2-1, with 14 nucleotides matching TRBD2. The germline V gene encodes CDR1 DFQATT and CDR2 SNEGSKA (reference sequence). CDR3 length: 15 amino acids. After removal of 6 bases from V and 6 bases from J, the junction contained 7 bases not matched to a gene. CDR3 protein: CSAYQTSGRGNEQFF. The CDR3 region has the DNA TGCAGTGCCTATCAGACTAGCGGGAGGGGCAATGAGCAGTTCTTC.

In its sample, this clonotype was seen many times. This chain connects TRBV4-1 to TRBJ2-7, with 8 bases lining up with TRBD2. Looked up from germline, CDR1 is MGHRA and CDR2 is YSYEKL. CDR3 length: 15 amino acids. Losses at the gene ends were 3 bases for V and 0 bases for J; bases not matched to a gene: 4. The CDR3 coding sequence is TGCGCCAGCAGCCAGACTAGCGCAAGCTCCTACGAGCAGTACTTC. Translated, it gives CASSQTSASSYEQYF.